This section outlines one T cell receptor beta chain sequence together with its context. Using immunoSEQ multiplex PCR, the repertoire was profiled, and TCRdb retains in-frame clones only, with some absent. The sample carries tens of thousands of clones, more than 85% recorded once. The record originates from a study of OX40 agonist ivuxolimab in advanced cancers. In the study overall: The study gave patients intravenous ivuxolimab at 0.01 to 10 mg/kg every 2 weeks.

Germline V CDR1 and CDR2: LNHDA, SQIVND (reference sequence). V trimming: 3 bases; J trimming: 4 bases; junction bases outside the gene matches: 7. The CDR3 length is 15 residues. The chain carries TRBV19 and TRBJ2-7, with TRBD1 identical over 9 bases. The starting material was CD4+ or CD8+ T cells sorted from blood, obtained in a trial of the OX40 agonist ivuxolimab. The clonotype was recovered from an adult with an advanced solid tumor such as melanoma, head and neck, liver or kidney cancer. CDR3 in DNA: TGTGCCAGTAGTATGGACAGGGGAAAGGTGTACGAGCAGTACTTC. Translation: CASSMDRGKVYEQYF.